Listed below are T cell receptor beta chains from one sample, sequenced in a study of T cells in Graves' hyperthyroidism and ophthalmopathy. TCRdb independently ran MiXCR on the multiplex PCR reads; one entry per CDR3 protein. The data hold 500,000 to 750,000 distinct CDR3 sequences, with roughly 50% observed a single time. Specimen: peripheral blood or thyroid tissue (not recorded which). These receptors were collected from a woman aged 18-29 years with Graves' hyperthyroidism. Each CDR3 is given with its conserved first and last residue. A D gene is named only where the DNA matches it firmly.

j_gene | v_gene | d_gene | CDR3aa
TRBJ2-2 | TRBV6-4 | NA | CASSDGRSTGELFF
TRBJ2-7 | TRBV5-6 | NA | CASSLNWGDEQYF
TRBJ1-1 | TRBV19 | NA | CASSIRATEAFF
TRBJ2-3 | TRBV13 | NA | CASSFHGLLSTDTQYF
TRBJ1-5 | TRBV20-1 | NA | CSAREGGEYSNQPQHF
TRBJ1-1 | TRBV6-5 | NA | CASSYGGPLSTEAFF
TRBJ2-7 | TRBV11-3 | TRBD1 | CASTPQAGGMYEQYF
TRBJ2-3 | TRBV24-1 | TRBD2 | CATSDESGMITDTQYF
TRBJ2-7 | TRBV10-2 | NA | CASSEFWQEEGEQYF
TRBJ2-7 | TRBV15 | NA | CATSRDRVEQYYEQYF
TRBJ2-3 | TRBV5-1 | NA | CASSPPRTDTQYF
TRBJ1-2 | TRBV2 | NA | CATFRGTPLNYGYTF
TRBJ1-6 | TRBV15 | TRBD1 | CATSRETGGDSPLHF
TRBJ2-5 | TRBV4-1 | NA | CASSQDGQRQETQYF
TRBJ1-5 | TRBV4-2 | NA | CASSEDLGRKRQPQHF
TRBJ1-1 | TRBV6-1 | TRBD1 | CASSEGPNGTGANTEAFF
TRBJ1-4 | TRBV6-1 | NA | CASSDPVGAGSEKLFF
TRBJ1-6 | TRBV19 | NA | CASRGSSTFNSPLHF
NA | TRBV5-5 | TRBD1 | CASSTYRGEQFF
TRBJ2-1 | TRBV12-3/TRBV12-4 | TRBD2 | CASILTSGGFHEQFF
TRBJ2-5 | TRBV12-3/TRBV12-4 | NA | CASSFWGQETQYF
TRBJ1-1 | TRBV30 | NA | CAWSVEGVRTEAFF
TRBJ2-7 | TRBV29-1 | NA | CSSLYEQYF
TRBJ1-3 | TRBV29-1 | NA | CSVVRQEEAGNTIYF
TRBJ1-2 | TRBV5-1 | NA | CASSPGAGLSYGYTF
TRBJ1-2 | TRBV29-1 | NA | CSKPGTNDYGYTF
TRBJ2-5 | TRBV7-2 | TRBD2 | CASSGSSGREETQYF
TRBJ1-5 | TRBV29-1 | NA | CSVSAGRTNQPQHF
TRBJ1-2 | TRBV7-8 | NA | CASSRRGAGYGYTF
TRBJ1-4 | TRBV18 | TRBD1 | CASSRDRETEKLFF
TRBJ2-7 | TRBV7-2 | NA | CASSLSSTAF
TRBJ2-3 | TRBV20-1 | NA | CSAREPVRTDTLYF
TRBJ2-5 | TRBV10-3 | NA | CAISDPIQASRETQYF
TRBJ2-3 | TRBV20-1 | NA | CSARGSTDTQYF
TRBJ2-7 | TRBV2 | NA | CASSVIAGAVEQYF
TRBJ2-2 | TRBV5-1 | TRBD2 | CASSPTGGGTGELFF
TRBJ1-1 | TRBV18 | NA | CASGEQLNTEAFF
TRBJ2-2 | TRBV29-1 | TRBD2 | CSGGGTGLAGNTGELFF
TRBJ2-7 | TRBV11-3 | TRBD2 | CASSLFDSGRYEQYF
TRBJ2-5 | TRBV7-2 | TRBD1 | CASSPGQGRKETQYF
TRBJ1-3 | TRBV2 | NA | CASSRAGTGGYGYTIYF
TRBJ1-2 | TRBV29-1 | NA | CSGFREEGYTF
TRBJ2-7 | TRBV14 | TRBD2 | CASSPRLAGTYEQYF
TRBJ2-3 | TRBV25-1 | NA | CASRGVRVVTDTQYF
TRBJ2-2 | TRBV19 | NA | CASSIPELTGELFF
TRBJ2-7 | TRBV20-1 | NA | CSAKGPVADEQYF